The clone carrying this TCR beta chain was found a few times. What it binds is not known. There were TCR beta CDR3 regions amplified from RNA transcripts. The TCR CDR3 was amplified in a first-round RT-PCR using the HTBI primer set. TCRdb re-derived calls from the multiplex PCR reads in MiXCR, one entry per CDR3 protein. The sample has approximately 370,000 distinct CDR3 sequences, approximately 15% seen once. The source of the sample is a study of T cells in Graves' hyperthyroidism and ophthalmopathy. Study-wide results and caveats: The majority of expanded thyroid clonotypes above 0.001 also appeared in blood.

V was pared by 4 bases and J by 0 bases, with 12 bases of the junction left unmatched. The CDR3 has 18 residues. Germline CDR1 is MGHRA and CDR2 is YSYEKL. When ophthalmopathy did not progress within 18 months, Graves' hyperthyroidism was considered stable. Thyroid ultrasound and orbital computed tomography, with clinical symptoms and serum thyroxine and TRAb, informed diagnoses. This sample holds PBMCs from 10 ml fresh peripheral blood. The receptor was isolated from a woman younger than 45 with Graves' hyperthyroidism. The sequenced material came from blood. The chain carries TRBV4-1 and TRBJ2-1, with 7 bases that match TRBD1. For the CDR3, the DNA is TGCGCCAGCAGCCCACCTCTCTCAAGGGGGCGCTCCTACAATGAGCAGTTCTTC. Its translation: CASSPPLSRGRSYNEQFF.